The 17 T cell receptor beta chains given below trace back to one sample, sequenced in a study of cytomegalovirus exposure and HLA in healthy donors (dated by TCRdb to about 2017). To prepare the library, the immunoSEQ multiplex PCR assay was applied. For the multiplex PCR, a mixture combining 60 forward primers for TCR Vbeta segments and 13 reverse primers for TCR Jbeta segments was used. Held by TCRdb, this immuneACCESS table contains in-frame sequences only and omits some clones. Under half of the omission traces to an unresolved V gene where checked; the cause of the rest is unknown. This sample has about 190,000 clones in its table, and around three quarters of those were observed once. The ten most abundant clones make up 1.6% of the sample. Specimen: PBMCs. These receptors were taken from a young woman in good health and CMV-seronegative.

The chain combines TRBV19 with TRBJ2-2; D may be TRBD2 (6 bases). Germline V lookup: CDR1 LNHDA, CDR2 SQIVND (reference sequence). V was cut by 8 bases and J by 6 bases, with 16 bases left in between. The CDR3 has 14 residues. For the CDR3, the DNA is TGTGCCAGTGGGTCCTTGGGGGGATCCGGGGAGCTGTTTTTT. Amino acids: CASGSLGGSGELFF.

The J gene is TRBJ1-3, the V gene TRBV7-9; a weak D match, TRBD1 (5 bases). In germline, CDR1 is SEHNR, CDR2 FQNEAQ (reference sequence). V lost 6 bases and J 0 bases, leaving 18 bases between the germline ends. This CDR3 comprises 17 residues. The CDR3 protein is CASSFVGDSSSGNTIYF. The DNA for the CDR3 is TGTGCCAGCAGTTTCGTGGGGGACTCGAGCTCTGGAAACACCATATATTTT.

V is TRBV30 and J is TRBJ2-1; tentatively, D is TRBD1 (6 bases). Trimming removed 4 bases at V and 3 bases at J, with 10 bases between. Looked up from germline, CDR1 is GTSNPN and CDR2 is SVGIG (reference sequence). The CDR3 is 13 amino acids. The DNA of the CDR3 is TGTGCCTGGAATACAGGGTACTACAATGAGCAGTTCTTC. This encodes CAWNTGYYNEQFF.

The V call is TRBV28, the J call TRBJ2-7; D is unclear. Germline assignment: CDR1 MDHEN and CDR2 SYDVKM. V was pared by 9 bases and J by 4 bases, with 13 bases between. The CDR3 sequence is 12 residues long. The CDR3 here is CASVTSSYEQYF. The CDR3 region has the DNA TGTGCCAGTGTGACAAGTTCTTACGAGCAGTACTTC.

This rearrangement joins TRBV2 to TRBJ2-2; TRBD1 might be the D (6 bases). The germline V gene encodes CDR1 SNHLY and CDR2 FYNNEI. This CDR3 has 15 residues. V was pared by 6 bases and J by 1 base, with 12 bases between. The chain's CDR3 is CASSLGQRNTGELFF. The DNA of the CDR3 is TGTGCCAGCAGCCTCGGACAGAGGAACACCGGGGAGCTGTTTTTT.

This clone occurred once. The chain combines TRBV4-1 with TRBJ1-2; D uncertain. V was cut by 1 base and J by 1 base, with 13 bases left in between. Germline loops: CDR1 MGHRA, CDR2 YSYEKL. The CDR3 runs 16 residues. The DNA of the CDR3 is TGCGCCAGCAGCCAAGGCGCGGACTCAAATAACTATGGCTACACCTTC. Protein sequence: CASSQGADSNNYGYTF.

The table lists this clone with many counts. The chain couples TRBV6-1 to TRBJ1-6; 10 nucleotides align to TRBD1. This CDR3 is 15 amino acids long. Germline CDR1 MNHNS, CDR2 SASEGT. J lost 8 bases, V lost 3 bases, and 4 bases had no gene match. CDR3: CASSDEGQGYSPLHF. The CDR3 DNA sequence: TGTGCCAGCAGTGATGAGGGACAGGGGTATTCACCCCTCCACTTT.

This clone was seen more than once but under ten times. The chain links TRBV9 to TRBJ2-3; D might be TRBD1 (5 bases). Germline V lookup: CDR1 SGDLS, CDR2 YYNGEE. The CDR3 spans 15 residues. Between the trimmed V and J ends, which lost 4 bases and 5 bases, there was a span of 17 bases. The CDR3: CASSPTGATLDTQYF. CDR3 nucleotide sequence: TGTGCCAGCAGCCCCACTGGGGCTACCTTAGATACGCAGTATTTT.

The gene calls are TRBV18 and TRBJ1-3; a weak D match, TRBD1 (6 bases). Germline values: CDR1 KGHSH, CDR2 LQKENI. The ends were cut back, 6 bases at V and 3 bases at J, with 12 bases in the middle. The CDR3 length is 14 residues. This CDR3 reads CASSQDRFGNTIYF. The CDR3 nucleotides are TGTGCCAGCTCCCAAGACAGGTTTGGAAACACCATATATTTT.

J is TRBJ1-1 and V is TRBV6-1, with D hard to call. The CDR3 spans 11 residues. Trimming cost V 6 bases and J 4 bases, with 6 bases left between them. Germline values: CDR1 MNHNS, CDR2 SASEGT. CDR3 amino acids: CASSRGTEAFF. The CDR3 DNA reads TGTGCCAGCAGCCGGGGCACTGAAGCTTTCTTT.

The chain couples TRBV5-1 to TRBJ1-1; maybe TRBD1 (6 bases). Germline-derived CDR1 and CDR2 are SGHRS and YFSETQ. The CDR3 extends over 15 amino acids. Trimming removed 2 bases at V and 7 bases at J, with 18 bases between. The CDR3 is CASSLSTGQRSEAFF. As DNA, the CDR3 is TGCGCCAGCAGCTTAAGCACCGGACAGAGGAGTGAAGCTTTCTTT.

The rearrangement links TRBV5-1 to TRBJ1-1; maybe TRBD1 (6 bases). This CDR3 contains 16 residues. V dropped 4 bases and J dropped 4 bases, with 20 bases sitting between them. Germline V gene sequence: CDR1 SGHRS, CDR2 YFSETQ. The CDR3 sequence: CASSARGVSGGTEAFF. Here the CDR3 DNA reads TGCGCCAGCAGCGCCAGGGGTGTGTCGGGGGGCACTGAAGCTTTCTTT.

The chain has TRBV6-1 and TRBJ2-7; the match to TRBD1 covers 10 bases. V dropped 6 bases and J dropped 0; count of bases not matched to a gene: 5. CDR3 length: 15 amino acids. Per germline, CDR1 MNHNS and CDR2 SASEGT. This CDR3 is CASSIDRGPSYEQYF. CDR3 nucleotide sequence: TGTGCCAGCAGCATAGACAGGGGGCCCTCCTACGAGCAGTACTTC.

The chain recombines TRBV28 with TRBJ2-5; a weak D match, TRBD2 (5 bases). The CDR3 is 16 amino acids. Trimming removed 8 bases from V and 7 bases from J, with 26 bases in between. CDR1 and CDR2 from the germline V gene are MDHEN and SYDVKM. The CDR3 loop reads CASLYLGVNRGGTQYF. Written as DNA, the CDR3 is TGTGCCAGCCTATACCTTGGGGTAAACCGAGGAGGGACCCAGTACTTC.

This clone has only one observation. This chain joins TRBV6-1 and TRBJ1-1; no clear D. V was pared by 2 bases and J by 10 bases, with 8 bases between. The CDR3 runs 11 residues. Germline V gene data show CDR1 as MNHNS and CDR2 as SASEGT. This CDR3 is CASSESAGAFF. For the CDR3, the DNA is TGTGCCAGCAGTGAAAGTGCGGGAGCTTTCTTT.

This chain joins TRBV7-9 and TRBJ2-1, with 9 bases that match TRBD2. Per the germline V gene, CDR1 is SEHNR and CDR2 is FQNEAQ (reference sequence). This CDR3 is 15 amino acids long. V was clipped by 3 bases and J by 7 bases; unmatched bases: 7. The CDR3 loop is CASSFIAGDYNEQFF. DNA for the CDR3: TGTGCCAGCAGCTTTATAGCGGGAGACTATAATGAGCAGTTCTTC.

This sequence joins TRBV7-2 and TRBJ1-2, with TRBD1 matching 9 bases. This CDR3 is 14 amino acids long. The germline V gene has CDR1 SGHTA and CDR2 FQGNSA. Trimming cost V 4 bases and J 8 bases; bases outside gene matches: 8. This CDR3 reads CASSSEGQGVGYTF. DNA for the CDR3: TGTGCCAGCAGCTCCGAGGGACAGGGAGTCGGCTACACCTTC.